The 30 T cell receptor beta chains below come from one sample, sequenced in a study of shared clonotypes between healthy human individuals. Libraries were prepared by immunoSEQ multiplex PCR; TCRdb keeps only in-frame clonotypes and omits some of them. The sample lists 2 million to 2.5 million clones, less than 95% seen once, with around 0.38% in the top ten. The sequenced sample was naive CD4+ T cells from PBMCs. Sample subset: CD45RA+ positively selected. These TCRs come from a man between 18 and 29 years old in good health. Some clones in this sample may be carry-over from other donors' samples.

The chain couples TRBV5-4 to TRBJ1-3; no reliable D call. Trimming cost V 4 bases and J 7 bases, with 18 bases left between them. The CDR3 is made up of 15 amino acids. The germline CDR1 and CDR2 sequences are SGHNT and YYREEE (reference sequence). The CDR3 is CASSPRTDGGNTIYF. CDR3 sequence (DNA): TGTGCCAGCAGCCCCCGGACGGACGGAGGGAACACCATATATTTT. Combining the CDR3 with reference TRBV5-4 and TRBJ1-3 gives the whole variable domain ETGVTQSPTHLIKTRGQQVTLRCSSQSGHNTVSWYQQALGQGPQFIFQYYREEENGRGNFPPRFSGLQFPNYSSELNVNALELDDSALYLCASSPRTDGGNTIYFGEGSWLTVV.

J is TRBJ2-3 and V is TRBV11-2, with 10 bases lining up with TRBD2. Germline CDR1 is SGHAT and CDR2 is FQNNGV. J was trimmed by 3 bases and V by 6 bases; bases with no gene match: 6. The CDR3 length is 15 residues. For the CDR3, the DNA is TGTGCCAGCAGGCTGGCTAGCGGGAGAACAGATACGCAGTATTTT. It is translated as CASRLASGRTDTQYF.

About this clone: The same CDR3 arises from other DNA sequences in this sample as well. V and J are TRBV19 and TRBJ1-1; TRBD1 might be the D (5 bases). V gave up 1 base and J gave up 7 bases, with 7 bases separating them. The CDR3 length is 12 residues. CDR1 is LNHDA, CDR2 SQIVND, per germline (reference sequence). Here the CDR3 DNA reads TGTGCCAGTAGTATAGGGGGCAGTGAAGCTTTCTTT. It yields the protein CASSIGGSEAFF.

V gene TRBV10-3 combines with J gene TRBJ2-2; 8 bases are a match to TRBD2. Germline values: CDR1 ENHRY, CDR2 SYGVKD. With V trimmed by 3 bases and J by 2 bases, 2 bases remained unmatched. This CDR3 region has 15 residues. This CDR3 is CAISEVAGNTGELFF. CDR3 DNA: TGTGCCATCAGTGAAGTAGCGGGAAACACCGGGGAGCTGTTTTTT.

This chain connects TRBV12-2 to TRBJ2-7. TRBV12-2 is labeled a pseudogene. This CDR3 is 13 amino acids long. The CDR3 DNA is TGTGCAAGTCGCTTGTGTTCCGACTACGAGCAGTACTTC. Its translation is CASRLCSDYEQYF.

Notes on this clone: In the same sample, other DNA sequences code for this CDR3. V usage is TRBV6-5 and J usage is TRBJ1-2; 11 bases are shared with TRBD1. Germline assignment: CDR1 MNHEY and CDR2 SVGAGI. After removal of 8 bases from V and 4 bases from J, the junction contained 3 bases not matched to a gene. The CDR3 has 13 amino acids. DNA for the CDR3: TGTGCCAGCTCGGGACAGGGGGGCTATGGCTACACCTTC. It is translated as CASSGQGGYGYTF.

This clone has just a few counts. The chain couples TRBV18 to TRBJ2-1; tentative D call: TRBD1 (5 bases). Germline assignment: CDR1 KGHSH and CDR2 LQKENI. This CDR3 is 13 amino acids long. Trimming took off 4 bases at V and 5 bases at J, with 9 bases between the two ends. CDR3 sequence: CASSRGQNNEQFF. DNA for the CDR3: TGTGCCAGCTCACGAGGACAAAACAATGAGCAGTTCTTC.

DNA of the CDR3: TGTGCCAGCAGCTTGGGGGGACTAGGCGGAACAGATACGCAGTATTTT. As protein: CASSLGGLGGTDTQYF. This chain links TRBV5-6 with TRBJ2-3; 8 nucleotides agree with TRBD2. With V trimmed by 0 bases and J by 3 bases, 6 bases remained unmatched. Germline V gene lookup returns CDR1 SGHDT and CDR2 YYEEEE. The CDR3 is 16 amino acids.

Comment on this clone: Additional DNA sequences in this sample encode the identical CDR3. The V gene is TRBV18, the J gene TRBJ1-4; possible D gene TRBD1, 5 bases. This CDR3 is 14 amino acids long. V dropped 3 bases and J dropped 7 bases, with 12 bases sitting between them. Germline V gene sequence: CDR1 KGHSH, CDR2 LQKENI. The CDR3 DNA follows: TGTGCCAGCTCACCTCCCCCCGGGGGTGAAAAACTGTTTTTT. It encodes CASSPPPGGEKLFF.

The rearrangement uses TRBV6-5 and TRBJ1-4; D gene unclear. V was clipped by 4 bases and J by 5 bases, with 11 bases between them. Germline values: CDR1 MNHEY, CDR2 SVGAGI. CDR3 size: 14 residues. The CDR3 reads CASSSSRGNEKLFF. The CDR3 DNA is TGTGCCAGCAGTTCATCGAGAGGGAATGAAAAACTGTTTTTT.

The chain recombines TRBV28 with TRBJ1-1; D gene unclear. The CDR3 sequence is 15 residues long. Trimming cost V 0 bases and J 2 bases, with 10 bases left between them. Germline CDR1 MDHEN, CDR2 SYDVKM. CDR3 sequence: CASSLWGGSNTEAFF. The DNA of the CDR3 is TGTGCCAGCAGTTTATGGGGAGGGTCCAACACTGAAGCTTTCTTT.

This clone came up once. The chain employs TRBV5-4 and TRBJ1-4, with unresolved D. Germline assignment: CDR1 SGHNT and CDR2 YYREEE (reference sequence). Trimming shortened V by 8 bases and J by 4 bases, and 12 bases separated the two germline ends. The CDR3 is 13 residues long. The CDR3, as DNA: TGTGCCAGTACGGGCGCGGGTAATGAAAAACTGTTTTTT. Encoded protein: CASTGAGNEKLFF. The variable domain in full, completed from reference TRBV5-4 and TRBJ1-4, reads ETGVTQSPTHLIKTRGQQVTLRCSSQSGHNTVSWYQQALGQGPQFIFQYYREEENGRGNFPPRFSGLQFPNYSSELNVNALELDDSALYLCASTGAGNEKLFFGSGTQLSVL.

This chain joins TRBV29-1 and TRBJ2-2; D is uncertain. This CDR3 has 12 amino acids. Deletions cut 7 bases from V and 2 bases from J, with 8 bases between. Germline loops: CDR1 SQVTM, CDR2 ANQGSEA. The CDR3 region is CSALGNTGELFF. The CDR3 bases are TGCAGCGCCCTGGGAAACACCGGGGAGCTGTTTTTT.

The chain carries TRBV7-8 and TRBJ1-1, with D possibly being TRBD1 (5 bases). The CDR3 totals 17 residues. The V end lost 2 bases, the J end lost 1 base, and 17 bases lay between the germline ends. CDR1 is SGHVS and CDR2 is FQNEAQ in the germline V gene. In DNA form, the CDR3 reads TGTGCCAGCAGCTTAAGGATTTTTAGGGACTGGAACACTGAAGCTTTCTTT. It codes for CASSLRIFRDWNTEAFF.

The chain couples TRBV10-3 to TRBJ2-5; 8 nucleotides line up with TRBD1. The CDR3 runs to 15 residues. Germline V gene data show CDR1 as ENHRY and CDR2 as SYGVKD. V gave up 3 bases and J gave up 1 base; unmatched junction bases: 4. The CDR3 spells CAISDYGQGQETQYF. The CDR3 DNA follows: TGTGCCATCAGTGATTACGGACAGGGCCAAGAGACCCAGTACTTC.

The V gene is TRBV28, the J gene TRBJ1-2; 8 bases are a match to TRBD1. CDR3 length: 13 amino acids. Looked up from germline, CDR1 is MDHEN and CDR2 is SYDVKM. The trim removed 2 bases at V and 6 bases at J, leaving 2 bases unmatched. The CDR3 sequence is CASSLPRGHGYTF. CDR3 bases: TGTGCCAGCAGTTTACCCAGGGGGCATGGCTACACCTTC.

This rearrangement joins TRBV7-3 to TRBJ2-3; D may match TRBD1 or TRBD2 (5 bases each). V was trimmed by 5 bases and J by 6 bases, leaving 21 bases between them. CDR1 is SGHTA and CDR2 is FQGTGA in the germline V gene. CDR3 size: 16 residues. This CDR3 is CASSMMGRPGWDTQYF. The CDR3 DNA is TGTGCCAGCAGCATGATGGGACGGCCGGGGTGGGATACGCAGTATTTT.

V and J are TRBV5-6 and TRBJ1-5; no clear D. The V gene lost 2 bases and the J gene lost 11 bases, with 14 bases spanning the gap. Germline CDR1 reads SGHDT; CDR2 reads YYEEEE. The CDR3 is 13 amino acids. The CDR3: CASSFRSGKAQHF. CDR3 DNA sequence: TGTGCCAGCAGCTTTCGCTCGGGTAAGGCCCAGCATTTT. The entire variable domain, with the rest obtained from reference TRBV5-6 and TRBJ1-5, is as follows: DAGVTQSPTHLIKTRGQQVTLRCSPKSGHDTVSWYQQALGQGPQFIFQYYEEEERQRGNFPDRFSGHQFPNYSSELNVNALLLGDSALYLCASSFRSGKAQHFGDGTRLSIL.

J is TRBJ1-1 and V is TRBV2; D is ambiguous. The CDR3 has 14 amino acids. CDR1 SNHLY and CDR2 FYNNEI come from the germline V gene. The germline V and J ends were trimmed by 1 base and 10 bases, with 16 bases remaining between them. CDR3 loop: CASSEEIWLLAAFF. Written as DNA, the CDR3 is TGTGCCAGCAGTGAAGAGATTTGGCTTTTAGCAGCTTTCTTT. Using reference TRBV2 and TRBJ1-1 for the parts outside the CDR3, the full variable domain is EPEVTQTPSHQVTQMGQEVILRCVPISNHLYFYWYRQILGQKVEFLVSFYNNEISEKSEIFDDQFSVERPDGSNFTLKIRSTKLEDSAMYFCASSEEIWLLAAFFGQGTRLTVV.

This chain links TRBV5-1 with TRBJ2-7; D is perhaps TRBD1 (6 bases). V lost 3 bases to trimming and J lost 2 bases, with 15 bases between them. The CDR3 runs 15 residues. Germline CDR1 is SGHRS and CDR2 is YFSETQ. The chain's CDR3 is CASSSGQPTTYEQYF. The CDR3 DNA is TGCGCCAGCAGCTCCGGACAGCCAACTACCTACGAGCAGTACTTC. Full variable domain (missing parts from reference TRBV5-1 and TRBJ2-7): KAGVTQTPRYLIKTRGQQVTLSCSPISGHRSVSWYQQTPGQGLQFLFEYFSETQRNKGNFPGRFSGRQFSNSRSEMNVSTLELGDSALYLCASSSGQPTTYEQYFGPGTRLTVT.

The chain links TRBV21-1 to TRBJ2-4. TRBV21-1 corresponds to a pseudogene. This CDR3 spans 15 amino acids. The CDR3 bases are TGTGCCAGCAGCAAACGGGCCCGATGGGCGGACATTCAGTACTTC. Residues: CASSKRARWADIQYF.

The V gene is TRBV9, the J gene TRBJ2-7, with 7 bases aligning to TRBD2. CDR3 length: 15 residues. CDR1 is SGDLS, CDR2 YYNGEE, per germline. The J segment lost 3 bases and the V segment lost 0 bases, leaving 6 bases of the junction unmatched. In DNA, the CDR3 is TGTGCCAGCAGCGTAGGGGGGAGGGAAAACTACGAGCAGTACTTC. Translated: CASSVGGRENYEQYF.

Only one count was recorded for this clone. This sequence joins TRBV5-1 and TRBJ1-1; tentative D call: TRBD1 (5 bases). V dropped 2 bases and J dropped 0 bases, with 14 bases sitting between them. Germline CDR1 is SGHRS and CDR2 is YFSETQ. The CDR3 has 16 residues. CDR3 loop: CASSFKSGGLNTEAFF. The DNA for the CDR3 is TGCGCCAGCAGCTTCAAATCGGGGGGACTGAACACTGAAGCTTTCTTT. Complete variable domain (other parts from reference TRBV5-1 and TRBJ1-1): KAGVTQTPRYLIKTRGQQVTLSCSPISGHRSVSWYQQTPGQGLQFLFEYFSETQRNKGNFPGRFSGRQFSNSRSEMNVSTLELGDSALYLCASSFKSGGLNTEAFFGQGTRLTVV.

To note about this clone: At the DNA level, this CDR3 is encoded by other sequences in the same sample as well. The V gene is TRBV7-9, the J gene TRBJ2-5; 14 bases are shared with TRBD2. Germline lookup yields CDR1 SEHNR and CDR2 FQNEAQ (reference sequence). The J segment lost 4 bases and the V segment lost 3 bases, leaving 4 bases of the junction unmatched. This CDR3 comprises 16 residues. The DNA of the CDR3 is TGTGCCAGCAGCTTTGGGGGACTAGCGGGGGCAGAGACCCAGTACTTC. This translates into CASSFGGLAGAETQYF. The full variable domain, its missing parts supplied by reference TRBV7-9 and TRBJ2-5, is DTGVSQNPRHKITKRGQNVTFRCDPISEHNRLYWYRQTLGQGPEFLTYFQNEAQLEKSRLLSDRFSAERPKGSFSTLEIQRTEQGDSAMYLCASSFGGLAGAETQYFGPGTRLLVL.

This rearrangement joins TRBV5-8 to TRBJ1-5; TRBD1 matches at 7 bases. The CDR3 runs to 14 residues. Germline V CDR1 and CDR2: SGHTS, YDEGEE. J gave up 6 bases and V 1 base, and 4 bases lay outside the gene matches. The CDR3 region is CASSLSGGTQPQHF. CDR3 sequence (DNA): TGTGCCAGCAGCTTGTCAGGGGGGACTCAGCCCCAGCATTTT.

This chain joins TRBV4-1 and TRBJ1-1; TRBD1 matches at 12 bases. Per germline, CDR1 MGHRA and CDR2 YSYEKL. V shed 3 bases, J shed 1 base, and the junction held 6 bases outside the gene matches. The CDR3 covers 17 residues. The DNA for the CDR3 is TGCGCCAGCAGCCACAGGGACAGGGGGCTCAGGAACACTGAAGCTTTCTTT. This gives the protein CASSHRDRGLRNTEAFF.

V and J are TRBV7-9 and TRBJ1-4, with D hard to call. The length of the CDR3 is 14 residues. Trimming pared 2 bases from V and 5 bases from J, leaving 9 bases between. In germline, CDR1 is SEHNR, CDR2 FQNEAQ (reference sequence). This CDR3 reads CASSLRGRNEKLFF. The CDR3 nucleotides are TGTGCCAGCAGCTTACGAGGGAGAAATGAAAAACTGTTTTTT.

CDR3 nucleotides: TGTGCCAGCAGTGGGATACAGGCTAACACTGAAGCTTTCTTT. Translated: CASSGIQANTEAFF. The chain employs TRBV28 and TRBJ1-1; D is perhaps TRBD1 (5 bases). The germline V gene encodes CDR1 MDHEN and CDR2 SYDVKM. Trimming took off 5 bases at V and 2 bases at J, with 12 bases between the two ends. There are 14 residues in the CDR3. Using reference TRBV28 and TRBJ1-1 for the parts outside the CDR3, the full variable domain is DVKVTQSSRYLVKRTGEKVFLECVQDMDHENMFWYRQDPGLGLRLIYFSYDVKMKEKGDIPEGYSVSREKKERFSLILESASTNQTSMYLCASSGIQANTEAFFGQGTRLTVV.

This chain links TRBV18 with TRBJ2-2; D unclear. The CDR3 consists of 15 residues. The germline CDR1 and CDR2 sequences are KGHSH and LQKENI. Trimming cost V 6 bases and J 0 bases, with 11 bases left between them. The CDR3 bases are TGTGCCAGCTCGCCTCGGTCAGCGAACACCGGGGAGCTGTTTTTT. Its protein product is CASSPRSANTGELFF.

This chain uses TRBV5-6 with TRBJ1-1; D possibly corresponds to TRBD1 (5 bases). This CDR3 region has 14 residues. Trimming shortened V by 6 bases and J by 7 bases, and 19 bases separated the two germline ends. The germline V gene has CDR1 SGHDT and CDR2 YYEEEE. DNA for the CDR3: TGTGCCAGCACCAAGCCTGGACATTTCAGTGAAGCTTTCTTT. This gives the protein CASTKPGHFSEAFF.